Shown below are 26 T cell receptor beta chains from a single sample sequenced in a study of T cells in Graves' hyperthyroidism and ophthalmopathy. TCR beta CDR3 sequences were amplified from RNA transcripts. The HTBI primer set served for first-round RT-PCR of the TCR CDR3. Via MiXCR, TCRdb re-called the multiplex PCR reads, giving one row per CDR3 protein. Altogether 410,000 or so distinct CDR3 sequences are present, 14% to 15% being singletons, with the ten largest covering 13%. The sequencing sample was made of blood. Every receptor here comes from a man younger than 35 with Graves' ophthalmopathy.

In its sample, this clonotype was seen a few times. The chain uses TRBV7-9 and TRBJ1-2; D call uncertain. Between the trimmed V and J ends, which lost 2 bases and 2 bases, there was a span of 9 bases. CDR3 length equals 14 residues. Germline CDR1 SEHNR, CDR2 FQNEAQ (reference sequence). This CDR3 is CASSLSWVNYGYTF. The CDR3, as DNA: TGTGCCAGCAGCTTATCCTGGGTAAACTATGGCTACACCTTC.

This clonotype was seen only a few times. The chain joins TRBV10-3 to TRBJ1-5, with a possible D match to TRBD1 (6 bases). The germline V gene encodes CDR1 ENHRY and CDR2 SYGVKD. The ends were cut back, 6 bases at V and 3 bases at J, with 12 bases in the middle. This CDR3 contains 14 residues. The CDR3 loop is CAISGGANNQPQHF. For the CDR3, the DNA is TGTGCCATCAGCGGGGGGGCTAACAATCAGCCCCAGCATTTT.

This chain connects TRBV12-3 or TRBV12-4 to TRBJ1-3; TRBD1 aligns across 8 bases. V lost 6 bases to trimming and J lost 3 bases; unmatched junction nucleotides: 4. The CDR3 loop spans 14 amino acids. The CDR3 region has the DNA TGTGCCAGCAGGGCGGACAGGGTTGGAAACACCATATATTTT. This codes for CASRADRVGNTIYF.

Concerning this clonotype itself: With a much larger clone just one base away, this may be a read error. This chain uses TRBV2 with TRBJ2-2; 7 bases line up with TRBD1. The CDR3 has 14 amino acids. The trim removed 10 bases at V and 1 base at J, leaving 6 bases unmatched. Germline CDR1 is SNHLY and CDR2 is FYNNEI. The CDR3 sequence: CAIRRTGNTGELFF. CDR3 DNA: TGTGCCATCAGGAGGACAGGGAACACCGGGGAGCTGTTTTTT.

This clonotype came up many times. One end of the junction does not line up with germline, which may come from a read error. V is TRBV2 and J is TRBJ2-3, with 11 bases identical to TRBD2. The CDR3 length is 16 residues. Germline V gives CDR1 SNHLY, CDR2 FYNNEI. The CDR3 sequence is CASSVYSGGDTDTRYF. In nucleotides, the CDR3 is TGTGCCAGCAGTGTGTATAGCGGGGGGGACACAGATACGCGGTATTTT.

Ten or more counts support this clonotype. The chain combines TRBV5-1 with TRBJ2-3; 14 bases map to TRBD2. V lost 0 bases to trimming and J lost 1 base; unmatched junction nucleotides: 7. The V gene's germline CDR1 is SGHRS and CDR2 YFSETQ. The CDR3 runs 19 residues. The CDR3 here is CASSLAPPGLAGGTDTQYF. DNA of the CDR3: TGCGCCAGCAGCTTGGCTCCGCCGGGACTAGCGGGAGGCACAGATACGCAGTATTTT.

This clonotype was seen many times. The gene calls are TRBV27 and TRBJ2-1, with 11 bases matching TRBD2. Germline lookup yields CDR1 MNHEY and CDR2 SMNVEV (reference sequence). V dropped 5 bases and J dropped 1; count of bases not matched to a gene: 10. CDR3 length: 18 residues. The CDR3 DNA reads as TGTGCCAGCAGTCGCACGCGGACTAGCGGGTCATCCTACAATGAGCAGTTCTTC. It specifies CASSRTRTSGSSYNEQFF.

In this sample, this clonotype turned up many times. The rearrangement links TRBV7-8 to TRBJ2-1; D is unresolved. CDR3 length: 15 amino acids. The V end was cut by 4 bases, the J end by 6 bases, with 16 bases between. Germline CDR1 and CDR2: SGHVS and FQNEAQ. CDR3 nucleotides: TGTGCCAGCAGCTCAAATCACGGACCATCCAATGAGCAGTTCTTC. It codes for CASSSNHGPSNEQFF. Filled out from reference TRBV7-8 and TRBJ2-1, the complete variable domain reads GAGVSQSPRYKVAKRGQDVALRCDPISGHVSLFWYQQALGQGPEFLTYFQNEAQLDKSGLPSDRFFAERPEGSVSTLKIQRTQQEDSAVYLCASSSNHGPSNEQFFGPGTRLTVL.

This clonotype was found many times. At one end, the junction sequence differs from germline, possibly due to a read error. Here the CDR3 reads CASRIAGVRYNEQFF. The DNA of the CDR3 is TGTGCCAGTAGGATAGCGGGAGTACGTTACAATGAGCAGTTCTTC. The rearrangement links TRBV19 to TRBJ2-1; 9 nucleotides match TRBD2. The germline V gene has CDR1 LNHDA and CDR2 SQIVND (reference sequence). There are 15 residues in the CDR3.

This clonotype was seen at least ten times. V is TRBV5-8 and J is TRBJ1-1; 8 bases are shared with TRBD1. The CDR3 spans 15 residues. The germline V gene encodes CDR1 SGHTS and CDR2 YDEGEE. The junction had 10 bases not matched to a gene; V was cut back by 4 bases and J by 5 bases. This CDR3 is CASSTPQGAWTEAFF. The CDR3 DNA is TGTGCCAGCAGCACGCCTCAGGGGGCGTGGACTGAAGCTTTCTTT.

The chain couples TRBV10-3 to TRBJ1-6, with TRBD1 matching 7 bases. V dropped 6 bases and J dropped 7; count of bases not matched to a gene: 3. This CDR3 spans 13 amino acids. CDR1 and CDR2 (germline): ENHRY, SYGVKD. The CDR3 nucleotides are TGTGCCATCAGGTTACAGGGGAATTCACCCCTCCACTTT. Its translation is CAIRLQGNSPLHF.

This clonotype was observed at least ten times. V gene TRBV12-3 or TRBV12-4 combines with J gene TRBJ1-3; D gene unclear. Trimming cost V 4 bases and J 2 bases, with 6 bases left between them. The CDR3 covers 13 residues. The CDR3 is CASSWGAGNTIYF. As DNA, the CDR3 is TGTGCCAGCAGTTGGGGTGCTGGAAACACCATATATTTT.

J is TRBJ1-4 and V is TRBV27; D unresolved. The V and J ends lost 0 bases and 4 bases respectively, with 3 bases between them. This CDR3 comprises 13 residues. Germline CDR1 MNHEY, CDR2 SMNVEV (reference sequence). The CDR3 region has the DNA TGTGCCAGCAGTTTATCTCTTAATGAAAAACTGTTTTTT. This gives the protein CASSLSLNEKLFF.

In its sample, this clonotype was seen a few times. The chain has TRBV7-9 and TRBJ2-7; TRBD2 matches 10 bases. The CDR3 is 14 residues long. CDR1 is SEHNR and CDR2 is FQNEAQ in the germline V gene (reference sequence). The J segment lost 2 bases and the V segment lost 7 bases, leaving 5 bases of the junction unmatched. Here the CDR3 DNA reads TGTGCCAGCACAACTAGCGGGGCTACCTACGAGCAGTACTTC. This sequence encodes CASTTSGATYEQYF.

Many counts were recorded for this clonotype. CDR3 in DNA: TGTGCCAGCGGGCCCCCGGGTCACATGAACACTGAAGCTTTCTTT. Residues: CASGPPGHMNTEAFF. The chain has TRBV7-9 and TRBJ1-1; no firm D call. There are 15 residues in the CDR3. In germline, CDR1 is SEHNR, CDR2 FQNEAQ (reference sequence). The V end was cut by 8 bases, the J end by 0 bases, with 16 bases between.

There are a few counts of this clonotype. It may be a read error: a sequence one base away is much more abundant. V gene TRBV20-1 combines with J gene TRBJ1-2; D is undetermined. CDR3 length equals 12 residues. The V and J ends lost 0 bases and 6 bases respectively, with 8 bases between them. CDR1 and CDR2 (germline): DFQATT, SNEGSKA (reference sequence). The CDR3 here is CSARDRGHGYTF. The CDR3 bases are TGCAGTGCTAGAGATCGAGGCCATGGCTACACCTTC.

The chain has TRBV7-6 and TRBJ2-7, with 9 bases that match TRBD2. This CDR3 is built from 14 residues. Losses at the gene ends were 1 base for V and 7 bases for J; bases not matched to a gene: 5. Germline V gene data show CDR1 as SGHVS and CDR2 as FNYEAQ. The CDR3 DNA reads as TGTGCCAGCAGCTTAGGCGGGGGGGGAGGGGAGCAGTACTTC. As protein: CASSLGGGGGEQYF.

To note about this clonotype: It is likely a read error, because the conserved phenylalanine at the end of the CDR3 is missing. The rearrangement uses TRBV7-9 and TRBJ2-1; tentatively, D is TRBD2 (6 bases). V lost 5 bases to trimming and J lost 2 bases, with 22 bases between them. The CDR3 runs to 18 residues. The V gene's germline CDR1 is SEHNR and CDR2 FQNEAQ (reference sequence). The CDR3, as DNA: TGTGCCAGCAGCCCAGCGCTTGGTCTAGCGTCTACCTACAATGAGCAGTTCTCC. Amino acid sequence: CASSPALGLASTYNEQFS.

In this sample, this clonotype turned up a few times. The chain carries TRBV15 and TRBJ2-7, with TRBD2 as a possible D gene (6 bases). V was shortened by 1 base and J by 11 bases, with 15 bases between the two germline ends. Germline V gives CDR1 LNHNV, CDR2 YYDKDF (reference sequence). The length of the CDR3 is 13 residues. The CDR3 spells CATSRGWLAREYF. The CDR3, as DNA: TGTGCCACCAGCAGAGGGTGGCTAGCGAGAGAGTACTTC.

This clonotype showed up just a few times. The chain combines TRBV24-1 with TRBJ1-4; a possible D gene is TRBD1 (5 bases). The V gene lost 4 bases and the J gene lost 5 bases, with 10 bases spanning the gap. The V gene's germline CDR1 is KGHDR and CDR2 SFDVKD. The CDR3 sequence is 14 residues long. The CDR3 is CATSDGGINEKLFF. The CDR3 DNA sequence: TGTGCCACCAGTGACGGGGGAATCAATGAAAAACTGTTTTTT.

This clonotype was picked up many times. The chain employs TRBV10-3 and TRBJ2-1; TRBD1 matches at 8 bases. Germline-derived CDR1 and CDR2 are ENHRY and SYGVKD. The J segment lost 2 bases and the V segment lost 0 bases, leaving 3 bases of the junction unmatched. CDR3 length equals 16 residues. The CDR3 sequence: CAISESGQGPYNEQFF. The CDR3 nucleotides are TGTGCCATCAGTGAGTCTGGACAGGGACCCTACAATGAGCAGTTCTTC.

This clonotype was detected ten times or more. The rearrangement uses TRBV19 and TRBJ1-4, with 9 bases matching TRBD1. Germline values: CDR1 LNHDA, CDR2 SQIVND (reference sequence). Trimming took 5 bases from V and 8 from J; bases not matched to a gene: 6. The CDR3 totals 14 residues. CDR3 in DNA: TGTGCCAGTAGTGGGGGACAGGGAATCGAAAAACTGTTTTTT. Protein product: CASSGGQGIEKLFF.

This clonotype was observed at least ten times. The J gene is TRBJ1-5, the V gene TRBV20-1; D is unclear. The ends were cut back, 3 bases at V and 4 bases at J, with 10 bases in the middle. The CDR3 sequence is 13 residues long. CDR1 and CDR2 from the germline V gene are DFQATT and SNEGSKA (reference sequence). The CDR3 bases are TGCAGTGCTAGGGGTCAGTTGAATCAGCCCCAGCATTTT. It encodes CSARGQLNQPQHF.

This clonotype has at least ten counts. V gene TRBV18 combines with J gene TRBJ1-1; D gene uncertain. Germline V gene sequence: CDR1 KGHSH, CDR2 LQKENI. The CDR3 consists of 16 residues. Trimming pared 4 bases from V and 4 bases from J, leaving 19 bases between. CDR3: CASSLSTSGRPTEAFF. The CDR3, as DNA: TGTGCCAGCTCACTCTCGACCTCAGGTCGCCCCACTGAAGCTTTCTTT.

The V and J genes are TRBV5-1 and TRBJ2-7; 9 bases match TRBD1. The germline gives CDR1 SGHRS, CDR2 YFSETQ. The ends lost 0 bases at V and 7 bases at J; junction bases unmatched: 14. The CDR3 length is 17 residues. CDR3 nucleotide sequence: TGCGCCAGCAGCTTGGTGGGTGGGACAGGGCCCTTGGGGGAGCAGTACTTC. As protein: CASSLVGGTGPLGEQYF. Complete variable domain (other parts from reference TRBV5-1 and TRBJ2-7): KAGVTQTPRYLIKTRGQQVTLSCSPISGHRSVSWYQQTPGQGLQFLFEYFSETQRNKGNFPGRFSGRQFSNSRSEMNVSTLELGDSALYLCASSLVGGTGPLGEQYFGPGTRLTVT.

This clonotype was detected ten times or more. This chain connects TRBV27 to TRBJ1-2; 7 bases map to TRBD1. Germline V CDR1 and CDR2: MNHEY, SMNVEV (reference sequence). This CDR3 is 17 amino acids long. Germline trimming cut 0 bases from V and 5 bases from J; bases unmatched to any gene: 12. CDR3 coding DNA: TGTGCCAGCAGTTTATCTTTTTTAGAGGGGGCGTGGTATGGCTACACCTTC. This translates into CASSLSFLEGAWYGYTF.